One and the same sample provided the 24 T cell receptor beta chains below, sequenced in a study of post-analysis software for immune sequencing data. General study findings and limits: Controls had lower frequencies than patients of 4 or 5 TRBV segments, which included TRBV5-6, TRBV5-1 and TRBV20-1.

TCR beta cDNA libraries included unique molecular identifiers. TCRdb independently ran MiXCR on the PCR reads; one entry per CDR3 protein. The sample has fewer than 850,000 distinct CDR3 sequences; just over 45% are singletons. No antigen has been assigned to these receptors. The sample comprised blood. These receptors all stem from a girl between 5 and 17 years old with multiple sclerosis.

This chain uses TRBV14 with TRBJ2-1; no clear D gene. Germline lookup yields CDR1 SGHDN and CDR2 FVKESK. Trimming stripped 1 base from V and 4 bases from J, with 8 bases between. CDR3 length: 14 residues. DNA of the CDR3: TGTGCCAGCAGCCAAGTTGGCGGTTACAATGAGCAGTTCTTC. The encoded protein is CASSQVGGYNEQFF.

The chain is built from TRBV12-3 or TRBV12-4 and TRBJ1-4, with D unclear. This CDR3 is 15 amino acids long. V was trimmed by 5 bases and J by 0 bases, leaving 10 bases between them. The CDR3 here is CASSLTGATNEKLFF. The CDR3, as DNA: TGTGCCAGCAGTCTGACTGGGGCAACTAATGAAAAACTGTTTTTT.

The V gene is TRBV6-1, the J gene TRBJ2-1, with a tentative D call TRBD1 (5 bases). Germline V gene sequence: CDR1 MNHNS, CDR2 SASEGT. V gave up 2 bases and J gave up 2 bases, with 13 bases separating them. The CDR3 loop spans 16 amino acids. DNA for the CDR3: TGTGCCAGCAGTGAATTCTCCACAGGCGCCTACAATGAGCAGTTCTTC. This sequence encodes CASSEFSTGAYNEQFF.

The gene calls are TRBV12-3 or TRBV12-4 and TRBJ2-4, with 11 bases that match TRBD2. The CDR3 extends over 19 amino acids. The junction had 12 bases not matched to a gene; V was cut back by 4 bases and J by 1 base. CDR3 in DNA: TGTGCCAGCAGTTCCGGTGATAGCGGGAGGGCCTCCGCCAAAAACATTCAGTACTTC. Amino acid sequence: CASSSGDSGRASAKNIQYF.

The V call is TRBV13, the J call TRBJ2-6, with D unclear. V was pared by 1 base and J by 0 bases, with 13 bases between. The germline V gene has CDR1 PRHDT and CDR2 FYEKMQ (reference sequence). This CDR3 is 18 amino acids long. As DNA, the CDR3 is TGTGCCAGCAGCTTAGTAGGCAGGTTAACCTCTGGGGCCAACGTCCTGACTTTC. It specifies CASSLVGRLTSGANVLTF.

The rearrangement uses TRBV6-5 and TRBJ2-1; maybe TRBD1 (6 bases). Trimming stripped 8 bases from V and 8 bases from J, with 19 bases between. Germline CDR1 reads MNHEY; CDR2 reads SVGAGI. The CDR3 extends over 14 amino acids. CDR3 sequence (DNA): TGTGCCAGCGGGAAAAGTACAGGGATTGATGAGCAGTTCTTC. Its translation: CASGKSTGIDEQFF.

In DNA, the CDR3 is TGTGCCAGCACCCTATGGGGGAGAACCACAGATACGCAGTATTTT. This sequence encodes CASTLWGRTTDTQYF. This rearrangement joins TRBV12-3 or TRBV12-4 to TRBJ2-3, with D tentatively TRBD1 or TRBD2 (5 bases each). CDR3 length: 15 amino acids. V gave up 7 bases and J gave up 2 bases, with 16 bases separating them.

The chain links TRBV12-3 or TRBV12-4 to TRBJ1-2, with 10 bases lining up with TRBD1. Losses at the gene ends were 6 bases for V and 3 bases for J; bases not matched to a gene: 10. CDR3 length: 16 residues. The CDR3 spells CASSLTRDRGDYGYTF. Here the CDR3 DNA reads TGTGCCAGCAGCTTAACCCGGGACAGGGGCGACTATGGCTACACCTTC.

This chain connects TRBV15 to TRBJ2-7; 9 nucleotides align to TRBD2. Germline-derived CDR1 and CDR2 are LNHNV and YYDKDF (reference sequence). This CDR3 has 15 residues. The junction had 4 bases not matched to a gene; V was cut back by 0 bases and J by 4 bases. This chain's CDR3 is CATSRDRTSAYEQYF. The CDR3 DNA reads TGTGCCACCAGCAGAGATCGGACTAGCGCGTACGAGCAGTACTTC.

This CDR3 reads CASSQDRVSREQYF. The DNA for the CDR3 is TGTGCCAGCAGTCAGGACAGGGTCTCGCGCGAGCAGTACTTC. The V and J genes are TRBV12-3 or TRBV12-4 and TRBJ2-4; 8 bases line up with TRBD1. The J call may be in error: the DNA end matches TRBJ2-7 better. This CDR3 has 14 amino acids.

The chain recombines TRBV7-9 with TRBJ2-5, with 7 nucleotides matching TRBD1. CDR1 and CDR2 from the germline V gene are SEHNR and FQNEAQ (reference sequence). V shed 6 bases, J shed 4 bases, and the junction held 8 bases outside the gene matches. The CDR3 is 14 residues long. The CDR3 DNA is TGTGCCAGCAGTCCGGACAGGAGTAGAGAGACCCAGTACTTC. Amino acid sequence: CASSPDRSRETQYF.

The chain recombines TRBV7-2 with TRBJ2-7; 8 bases are shared with TRBD2. The CDR3 has 15 residues. V lost 2 bases and J lost 2; bases outside the gene matches: 5. Germline V gene lookup returns CDR1 SGHTA and CDR2 FQGNSA. CDR3 in amino acids: CASSLSSGSPYEQYF. The CDR3 DNA reads TGTGCCAGCAGCTTAAGCAGCGGGAGCCCCTACGAGCAGTACTTC.

This clonotype was seen more than once but under ten times. This sequence joins TRBV20-1 and TRBJ2-1; 7 nucleotides match TRBD2. V lost 5 bases and J lost 7; bases outside the gene matches: 8. Germline loops: CDR1 DFQATT, CDR2 SNEGSKA (reference sequence). The CDR3 is 13 amino acids. The CDR3 spells CSASLAVVNEQFF. In DNA, the CDR3 is TGCAGTGCTTCGCTAGCGGTCGTGAATGAGCAGTTCTTC.

The chain carries TRBV9 and TRBJ2-1, with unresolved D. V gave up 2 bases and J gave up 9 bases, with 12 bases separating them. The CDR3 totals 13 residues. In germline, CDR1 is SGDLS, CDR2 YYNGEE. The CDR3 region is CASSVGELSEQFF. CDR3 DNA sequence: TGTGCCAGCAGCGTTGGGGAATTGAGTGAGCAGTTCTTC.

In its sample, this clonotype was seen a few times. The chain recombines TRBV4-2 with TRBJ2-1; D unresolved. The CDR3 loop spans 17 amino acids. Germline loops: CDR1 LGHNA, CDR2 YNFKEQ. The V and J ends lost 1 base and 6 bases respectively, with 19 bases between them. The CDR3 coding sequence is TGTGCCAGCAGCCAAGGTTTAGTGGCCCCTCCGGGCAATGAGCAGTTCTTC. Residues: CASSQGLVAPPGNEQFF.

A few counts support this clonotype. The V and J genes are TRBV7-9 and TRBJ2-7; D may be TRBD2 (5 bases). V lost 5 bases to trimming and J lost 4 bases, with 12 bases between them. CDR1 is SEHNR and CDR2 is FQNEAQ in the germline V gene (reference sequence). The CDR3 extends over 13 amino acids. The CDR3 here is CASSPKGEYEQYF. DNA of the CDR3: TGTGCCAGCAGCCCTAAGGGAGAGTACGAGCAGTACTTC.

The chain carries TRBV5-1 and TRBJ1-6; D remains unclear. CDR1 and CDR2 from the germline V gene are SGHRS and YFSETQ. The CDR3 totals 14 residues. Between the trimmed V and J ends, which lost 5 bases and 8 bases, there was a span of 14 bases. The CDR3 is CASRPGIRDSPLHF. The CDR3 DNA sequence: TGCGCCAGCAGACCGGGGATCCGGGATTCACCCCTCCACTTT.

This clonotype has more than one count but fewer than ten. The genes are TRBV20-1 and TRBJ2-7; no clear D. V lost 3 bases to trimming and J lost 5 bases, with 14 bases between them. Germline loops: CDR1 DFQATT, CDR2 SNEGSKA (reference sequence). The CDR3 totals 13 residues. The CDR3 here is CSASPGNVHEQYF. Here the CDR3 DNA reads TGCAGTGCTAGCCCAGGCAACGTCCACGAGCAGTACTTC.

The J gene is TRBJ1-2, the V gene TRBV29-1, with TRBD1 identical over 7 bases. The CDR3 is made up of 14 amino acids. Unmatched junction bases numbered 9, after V lost 4 bases and J lost 4 bases. CDR1 is SQVTM and CDR2 is ANQGSEA in the germline V gene. CDR3: CSVGTGHRSYGYTF. In DNA form, the CDR3 reads TGCAGCGTTGGGACAGGCCACCGGAGCTATGGCTACACCTTC. Using reference TRBV29-1 and TRBJ1-2 for the parts outside the CDR3, the full variable domain is SAVISQKPSRDICQRGTSLTIQCQVDSQVTMMFWYRQQPGQSLTLIATANQGSEATYESGFVIDKFPISRPNLTFSTLTVSNMSPEDSSIYLCSVGTGHRSYGYTFGSGTRLTVV.

This rearrangement joins TRBV12-3 or TRBV12-4 to TRBJ2-5; a weak D match, TRBD1 (6 bases). V was trimmed by 6 bases and J by 5 bases, leaving 13 bases between them. This CDR3 has 13 residues. CDR3 loop: CASRKTGGETQYF. The CDR3 DNA reads as TGTGCCAGCAGAAAGACAGGCGGCGAGACCCAGTACTTC.

The genes are TRBV5-1 and TRBJ2-4; tentative D call: TRBD1 (5 bases). Trimming removed 0 bases at V and 1 base at J, with 20 bases between. Per germline, CDR1 SGHRS and CDR2 YFSETQ. This CDR3 is 19 amino acids long. The CDR3 spells CASSLAVRANKGAKNIQYF. CDR3 bases: TGCGCCAGCAGCTTGGCGGTCAGGGCGAATAAGGGGGCCAAAAACATTCAGTACTTC.

This clonotype appeared a single time. The rearrangement links TRBV28 to TRBJ2-2; 14 nucleotides line up with TRBD2. Per the germline V gene, CDR1 is MDHEN and CDR2 is SYDVKM. The trim removed 2 bases at V and 5 bases at J, leaving 4 bases unmatched. CDR3 size: 17 residues. In DNA, the CDR3 is TGTGCCAGCAGTTTACCGGGGACTAGCGGGAGTACCGGGGAGCTGTTTTTT. It specifies CASSLPGTSGSTGELFF.

The chain joins TRBV15 to TRBJ2-7; D remains unclear. The CDR3 contains 14 residues. Trimming stripped 5 bases from V and 3 bases from J, with 14 bases between. The V gene's germline CDR1 is LNHNV and CDR2 YYDKDF (reference sequence). The CDR3 DNA follows: TGTGCCACCAGCCCGGTAGCAGAAATCTACGAGCAGTACTTC. Amino acid sequence: CATSPVAEIYEQYF.

This rearrangement joins TRBV9 to TRBJ2-5, with 8 bases that match TRBD2. Per germline, CDR1 SGDLS and CDR2 YYNGEE. Germline trimming cut 3 bases from V and 2 bases from J; bases unmatched to any gene: 3. This CDR3 spans 14 amino acids. In DNA form, the CDR3 reads TGTGCCAGCAGCGGAGCGGGGGTGCAAGAGACCCAGTACTTC. It specifies CASSGAGVQETQYF.